This note documents a single T cell receptor (beta chain) sequence. This clonotype was counted at least ten times. No cognate antigen has been identified for it. Per-nucleotide qualities are absent, and no much larger clonotype sits a single base away. The library was generated by 5' RACE. TCRdb shows the sequencer as Illumina HiSeq 2500. A second PCR of about 7 to 12 cycles was performed with a sample-barcoded 5' primer and a J-beta primer mix. A template-switch 5' adaptor carrying 12 random nucleotides introduced a unique molecular identifier onto each TCR beta cDNA molecule. Each sample yielded at least 2.5 million CDR3-containing paired-end reads. First-strand cDNA synthesis was performed from all RNA using the Mint cDNA synthesis kit, with priming by a TRBC-specific oligonucleotide. All cDNA was treated with uracil-DNA glycosylase and then went through a first 18-cycle PCR with the universal primers M1SS and BC2_uni_R. Turning to the authors' computational methods: For normalization, 1 million high-quality reads, each with a distinct molecular identifier, were randomly selected from each sample. Instead of being binned into consensus sequences, reads that shared molecular identifiers were thrown out. CDR3 identification, clonotype clustering and error correction used MiTCR with a Q25 quality threshold and the strictest error-elimination algorithm. A nonparametric unseen species model with Euler transformation was used to estimate a lower bound on total TCR beta diversity. The raw public data were reprocessed by TCRdb itself: fastp quality trimming at Q25, MiXCR clonotype calling, in-frame beta chains only. Merged by CDR3 protein, the rows form single entries marked with the most common genes and DNA. TCRdb assigned the V and J calls; the authors' analysis was not used. This sample has approximately 680,000 distinct CDR3 sequences in its table, and about a third of those were observed once. Of the sample, 15% is held by the ten largest clones.

Systemically healthy Caucasian individuals from Russia, 35 to 50 in total and aged about 6 to 95 years, were included as donors. Ten milliliters of peripheral blood were collected from each donor into EDTA-treated Vacutainer tubes. PBMCs were isolated by Ficoll-Paque density-gradient centrifugation, with at least 7 million obtained per sample. Trizol reagent was used to extract total RNA from PBMCs, with at least 5 micrograms per sample. For every donor, flow cytometry on a PBMC aliquot measured the percentage of naive CD45RAhigh/CD27high T cells. This entry belongs to a study of blood T cells in healthy people across ages (dated by TCRdb to the mid-2010s). For context, the study as a whole: In model experiments, roughly one uniquely barcoded TCR beta cDNA molecule per two T cells was captured by template switching. Using deep sequencing normalized with unique cDNA molecular identifiers, the study measured how TCR beta repertoire diversity changes with age. Donors were grouped into four age groups: young (average approximately 15 years), middle-aged (under 40), aged (around 56) and long-lived (approximately 82). Donors of different ages were randomly distributed across sequencing lanes to avoid experimental bias. Two additional independent replicas of 1 million unique cDNA reads from the same blood draw were analyzed for two donors (one aged 18 to 30 and one aged 80 or older). Study-wide conclusions, independent of this receptor: Compared with the aged group, the long-lived group had more naive CD4+ T cells, fewer expanded clones and increased TCR diversity, a pattern suggesting age selection. Because profiling used bulk unsorted PBMCs, naive and antigen-experienced compartments could not be compared conclusively. Because donor CMV infection status was unknown, age-related changes in expanded clonotypes were potentially confounded. Estimates of total diversity based on one million sequenced T cells were regarded as lower bounds and as underestimates. A strong correlation was found between observed TCR beta diversity and the percentage of naive T cells measured by flow cytometry. As age increased, observed TCR beta diversity per million T cells dropped in a roughly linear way, and a significant reduction was already evident by age about 40.

The CDR3 sequence holds 15 residues, the cysteine and phenylalanine included. The DNA shown is the 45-base CDR3, in frame from base 1. V is clipped by 0 bases and J by 1 base, and the sequence between their germline boundaries is 9 bases long. CDR1 and CDR2 are drawn from the germline V gene: SGHDN, FVKESK. The material sequenced was blood. This clonotype was sampled from a woman older than 75 in good health. Donor details come from another sample of the same person, matched by shared clones. The sequence is built from TRBV14 and TRBJ2-5; no D gene call is confident. In nucleotides, the sequence is TGTGCCAGCAGCCAAGAGACCCGGGTCCAAGAGACCCAGTACTTC. This encodes CASSQETRVQETQYF.